This T cell receptor beta chain was recovered during a study of spatial heterogeneity in lung cancer. Across the whole study: From matched bulk RNA-seq came a T cell module score, which showed a strong correlation with TCR transcript counts in tumor regions. On average, each unique TCR and UMI combination appeared more than ten times in raw reads. Whole-study findings and limits: Mutation tallies in tumors tracked expanded intratumoral alpha and beta TCR counts.

V was clipped by 4 bases and J by 6 bases; unmatched bases: 15. This CDR3 has 18 residues. CDR1 KGHDR and CDR2 SFDVKD come from the germline V gene. Individual TCR cDNA molecules each bore their own unique molecular identifier. TCRdb reprocessed the 5' RACE reads via MiXCR and lists one record per CDR3 protein. The data hold a few thousand distinct CDR3 sequences, with around 15% observed a single time. Time point denoted: sample taken at primary tumor resection. Unsorted whole RNA samples from tumor, nontumor lung or frozen PBMC were sequenced. Relative to its sample, this clonotype is medium-sized. Its antigen is as yet unknown.

The sequence was collected from a female donor with early-stage non-small cell lung cancer. The chain recombines TRBV24-1 with TRBJ2-1; 9 nucleotides line up with TRBD2. The source was lung tumor tissue, collected at surgery. This CDR3 is CATSDLPWTSEGVNEQFF. The CDR3 DNA is TGTGCCACCAGTGACCTACCTTGGACTAGCGAGGGGGTCAATGAGCAGTTCTTC.